The 21 T cell receptor beta chains reported below all come from one sample, sequenced in a study of T cells in Graves' hyperthyroidism and ophthalmopathy. The source material, RNA transcripts, was used to amplify TCR beta CDR3 regions. The HTBI primer set was used in a first-round RT-PCR of the TCR CDR3. TCRdb called the multiplex PCR reads again in MiXCR, with one record for every CDR3 protein. Of 270,000 or so distinct CDR3 sequences listed, about 16% were seen once; the top ten hold roughly 31%. The sequencing sample was made of blood. Source of these receptors: a woman aged 45-59 years with Graves' hyperthyroidism that later progressed to Graves' ophthalmopathy.

This clonotype has ten or more counts. The rearrangement uses TRBV27 and TRBJ1-5, with D uncertain. Germline CDR1 and CDR2: MNHEY and SMNVEV (reference sequence). Trimming shortened V by 4 bases and J by 4 bases, and 17 bases separated the two germline ends. The CDR3 sequence is 16 residues long. CDR3 amino acids: CASSSSPAPGNQPQHF. CDR3 DNA: TGTGCCAGCAGTTCCTCGCCGGCGCCCGGGAATCAGCCCCAGCATTTT.

This clonotype was seen repeatedly, ten times or more. V usage is TRBV20-1 and J usage is TRBJ2-5; 9 nucleotides line up with TRBD2. V shed 5 bases and J 1 base; nucleotides not matched to a gene: 8. Germline loops: CDR1 DFQATT, CDR2 SNEGSKA (reference sequence). The CDR3 covers 15 residues. CDR3 amino acids: CSAGGGAGLQETQYF. CDR3 in DNA: TGCAGTGCTGGCGGGGGGGCGGGGCTCCAAGAGACCCAGTACTTC.

About this clonotype: At one end, the junction sequence differs from germline, possibly due to a read error. V is TRBV28 and J is TRBJ2-3; 8 bases are shared with TRBD1. Germline CDR1 is MDHEN and CDR2 is SYDVKM. The CDR3 runs 15 residues. The CDR3 spells CASSLSGQGFDTQYF. The CDR3, as DNA: TGTGCCAGCAGCTTATCCGGACAGGGATTCGATACGCAGTATTTT.

Only a few counts were recorded for this clonotype. The V call is TRBV18, the J call TRBJ1-1; D not certain. V lost 5 bases and J lost 6, with 16 bases in between. The V gene's germline CDR1 is KGHSH and CDR2 LQKENI. This CDR3 comprises 14 residues. The CDR3 DNA reads as TGTGCCAGCTCAAGGACCCGAGGCGAGGCTGAAGCTTTCTTT. It encodes CASSRTRGEAEAFF.

A note on this clonotype: Mismatch with germline at one junction end may stem from a read error. V is TRBV28 and J is TRBJ2-7; D not certain. CDR1 is MDHEN, CDR2 SYDVKM, per germline. This CDR3 comprises 14 residues. The DNA for the CDR3 is TGTGCCAGCAGCTTATTCCTAACTTCGAGCGAGCAGTACTTC. Its protein product is CASSLFLTSSEQYF.

The chain has TRBV10-3 and TRBJ2-7; 10 nucleotides match TRBD1. After removal of 10 bases from V and 9 bases from J, the junction contained 18 bases not matched to a gene. The CDR3 runs to 15 residues. Per germline, CDR1 ENHRY and CDR2 SYGVKD. The CDR3 loop reads CATTDSSRQGARQYF. Here the CDR3 DNA reads TGTGCCACCACTGACAGCTCCCGACAGGGGGCCAGGCAGTACTTC.

This clonotype was counted at least ten times. V usage is TRBV2 and J usage is TRBJ2-3; D is ambiguous. The V gene's germline CDR1 is SNHLY and CDR2 FYNNEI. This CDR3 has 14 amino acids. V shed 2 bases and J shed 0 bases, with 6 bases lying between them. This CDR3 is CASSERTSTDTQYF. The CDR3 region has the DNA TGTGCCAGCAGTGAAAGAACTAGCACAGATACGCAGTATTTT. Based on the CDR3 plus reference TRBV2 and TRBJ2-3, the full variable domain is EPEVTQTPSHQVTQMGQEVILRCVPISNHLYFYWYRQILGQKVEFLVSFYNNEISEKSEIFDDQFSVERPDGSNFTLKIRSTKLEDSAMYFCASSERTSTDTQYFGPGTRLTVL.

This chain joins TRBV4-2 and TRBJ1-6, with D hard to call. CDR3 size: 18 residues. The germline V and J ends were trimmed by 2 bases and 2 bases, with 16 bases remaining between them. Germline V gene data show CDR1 as LGHNA and CDR2 as YNFKEQ. The CDR3 nucleotides read TGTGCCAGCAGCCAACATATGAGGACGGATGCCTATAATTCACCCCTCCACTTT. Its protein is CASSQHMRTDAYNSPLHF.

This clonotype was picked up a small number of times. The CDR3 sequence is CASSTPLLAGGHNEQFF. For the CDR3, the DNA is TGTGCCAGCAGCACTCCCTTACTAGCGGGAGGTCACAATGAGCAGTTCTTC. This chain joins TRBV9 and TRBJ2-1; 12 bases are shared with TRBD2. The V and J ends lost 4 bases and 5 bases, in that order; junction bases with no gene match: 10. The germline V gene encodes CDR1 SGDLS and CDR2 YYNGEE. The CDR3 has 17 amino acids.

This clonotype was found many times. This rearrangement joins TRBV20-1 to TRBJ2-7; TRBD2 aligns across 7 bases. From germline, CDR1 is DFQATT and CDR2 SNEGSKA (reference sequence). Germline trimming cut 1 base from V and 6 bases from J; bases unmatched to any gene: 6. The CDR3 runs 13 residues. CDR3 in DNA: TGCAGTGCTAGAGTTGGACTAGTCGCCGAGCAGTACTTC. Translating gives CSARVGLVAEQYF.

This clonotype was counted many times. V and J are TRBV3-1 and TRBJ2-1; 10 bases line up with TRBD2. The trim removed 4 bases at V and 6 bases at J, leaving 6 bases unmatched. The CDR3 spans 15 residues. Germline lookup yields CDR1 LGHDT and CDR2 YNNKEL (reference sequence). Here the CDR3 DNA reads TGTGCCAGCAGCCCGGGGACTAGCGTTCCCAATGAGCAGTTCTTC. Translated: CASSPGTSVPNEQFF.

This clonotype was seen at least ten times. This chain links TRBV2 with TRBJ1-1; the match to TRBD1 covers 8 bases. V shed 5 bases, J shed 5 bases, and the junction held 4 bases outside the gene matches. The CDR3 is 13 residues long. Germline V gene lookup returns CDR1 SNHLY and CDR2 FYNNEI. The CDR3 bases are TGTGCCAGCAGTTTACAGGGGGAGACTGAAGCTTTCTTT. Its translation is CASSLQGETEAFF.

To note about this clonotype: At one end, the junction sequence differs from germline, possibly due to a read error. This chain links TRBV5-1 with TRBJ2-2; perhaps TRBD1 as D (6 bases). Germline V CDR1 and CDR2: SGHRS, YFSETQ. The CDR3 is 15 amino acids. The DNA for the CDR3 is TGCGCCAACAGCCTAACAGGGTTTTTAACCGGGGAGCTGTTTTTT. This gives the protein CANSLTGFLTGELFF. Full variable domain (missing parts from reference TRBV5-1 and TRBJ2-2): KAGVTQTPRYLIKTRGQQVTLSCSPISGHRSVSWYQQTPGQGLQFLFEYFSETQRNKGNFPGRFSGRQFSNSRSEMNVSTLELGDSALYLCANSLTGFLTGELFFGEGSRLTVL.

This clonotype was found many times. The rearrangement links TRBV20-1 to TRBJ2-1; TRBD2 matches 9 bases. The germline gives CDR1 DFQATT, CDR2 SNEGSKA (reference sequence). V was clipped by 2 bases and J by 2 bases; unmatched bases: 7. The CDR3 contains 16 residues. The CDR3 region is CSARFGAGGTYNEQFF. CDR3 coding DNA: TGCAGTGCTAGATTCGGAGCGGGAGGTACCTACAATGAGCAGTTCTTC.

This clonotype was counted many times. The rearrangement joins TRBV5-1 to TRBJ1-1, with a weak D call TRBD1 (5 bases). Deletions cut 3 bases from V and 6 bases from J, with 18 bases between. Germline V lookup: CDR1 SGHRS, CDR2 YFSETQ. This CDR3 region has 15 residues. This CDR3 is CASSSRGFYGAEAFF. The CDR3 region has the DNA TGCGCCAGCAGCTCCCGGGGCTTTTACGGGGCTGAAGCTTTCTTT.

The chain links TRBV28 to TRBJ1-3; tentative D call: TRBD1 (6 bases). Between the trimmed V and J ends, which lost 11 bases and 1 base, there was a span of 12 bases. Per the germline V gene, CDR1 is MDHEN and CDR2 is SYDVKM. The CDR3 is 13 amino acids. Here the CDR3 DNA reads TGTGCCCGTTCGGACAGTTCTGGAAACACCATATATTTT. Amino acid sequence: CARSDSSGNTIYF.

This clonotype was counted at least ten times. CDR3 region: CASSLRENQPQHF. The DNA of the CDR3 is TGTGCCAGCAGTTTGAGGGAAAATCAGCCCCAGCATTTT. The chain recombines TRBV12-3 or TRBV12-4 with TRBJ1-5; D uncertain. Trimming shortened V by 3 bases and J by 4 bases, and 7 bases separated the two germline ends. The CDR3 extends over 13 amino acids.

This clonotype was seen repeatedly, ten times or more. The chain combines TRBV7-9 with TRBJ2-1, with D unresolved. This CDR3 region has 13 residues. The germline V gene has CDR1 SEHNR and CDR2 FQNEAQ (reference sequence). The V gene lost 1 base and the J gene lost 6 bases, with 7 bases spanning the gap. CDR3 sequence (DNA): TGTGCCAGCAGCTTAGTTGGAGCCAATGAGCAGTTCTTC. Translation gives CASSLVGANEQFF.

Ten or more counts support this clonotype. The chain has TRBV6-2 or TRBV6-3 and TRBJ2-3, with 7 bases matching TRBD2. This CDR3 has 18 residues. Looked up from germline, CDR1 is MNHEY and CDR2 is SVGEGT. The trim removed 2 bases at V and 0 bases at J, leaving 11 bases unmatched. CDR3 DNA sequence: TGTGCCAGCAGTTACCCTGGGGGGGTAGCGGCAAGCACAGATACGCAGTATTTT. This sequence encodes CASSYPGGVAASTDTQYF.

The sample holds many counts of this clonotype. This rearrangement joins TRBV27 to TRBJ1-5; weak D call: TRBD1 (5 bases). The V gene lost 4 bases and the J gene lost 5 bases, with 18 bases spanning the gap. Per the germline V gene, CDR1 is MNHEY and CDR2 is SMNVEV (reference sequence). The CDR3 runs 16 residues. The CDR3: CASSSTQEPRDQPQHF. CDR3 sequence (DNA): TGTGCCAGCAGTTCGACACAGGAGCCGCGGGATCAGCCCCAGCATTTT.

In this sample, this clonotype turned up a few times. The gene calls are TRBV5-1 and TRBJ1-4, with TRBD1 as a possible D gene (5 bases). V was cut by 0 bases and J by 9 bases, with 15 bases left in between. The germline V gene has CDR1 SGHRS and CDR2 YFSETQ. There are 15 residues in the CDR3. Here the CDR3 DNA reads TGCGCCAGCAGCTTGGAGGCAGGGTGGTCGAAAAAACTGTTTTTT. Its protein product is CASSLEAGWSKKLFF. Full variable domain (missing parts from reference TRBV5-1 and TRBJ1-4): KAGVTQTPRYLIKTRGQQVTLSCSPISGHRSVSWYQQTPGQGLQFLFEYFSETQRNKGNFPGRFSGRQFSNSRSEMNVSTLELGDSALYLCASSLEAGWSKKLFFGSGTQLSVL.